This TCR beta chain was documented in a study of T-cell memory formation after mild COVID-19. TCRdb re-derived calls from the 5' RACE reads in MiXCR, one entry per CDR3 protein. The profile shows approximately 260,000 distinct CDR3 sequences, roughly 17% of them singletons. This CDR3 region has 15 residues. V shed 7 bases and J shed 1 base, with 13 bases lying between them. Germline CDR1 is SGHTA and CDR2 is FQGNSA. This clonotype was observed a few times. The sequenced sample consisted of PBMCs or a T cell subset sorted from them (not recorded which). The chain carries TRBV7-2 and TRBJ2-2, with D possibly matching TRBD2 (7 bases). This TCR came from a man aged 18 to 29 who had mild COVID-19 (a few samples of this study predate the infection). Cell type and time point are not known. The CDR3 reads CASIAGGRNTGELFF. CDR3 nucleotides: TGTGCCAGCATCGCCGGGGGGCGGAACACCGGGGAGCTGTTTTTT.